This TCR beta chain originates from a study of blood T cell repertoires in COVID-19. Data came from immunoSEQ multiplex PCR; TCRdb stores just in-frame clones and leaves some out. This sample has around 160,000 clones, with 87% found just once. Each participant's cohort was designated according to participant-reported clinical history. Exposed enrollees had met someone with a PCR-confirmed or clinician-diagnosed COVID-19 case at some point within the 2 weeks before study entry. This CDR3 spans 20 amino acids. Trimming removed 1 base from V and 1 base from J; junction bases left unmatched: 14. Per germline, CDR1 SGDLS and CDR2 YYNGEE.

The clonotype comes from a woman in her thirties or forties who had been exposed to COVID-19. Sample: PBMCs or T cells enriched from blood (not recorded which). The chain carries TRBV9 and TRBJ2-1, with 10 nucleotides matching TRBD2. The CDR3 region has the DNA TGTGCCAGCAGCGTAAGAGCTATTGGAGCGGGGGGGGCATCCTACAATGAGCAGTTCTTC. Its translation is CASSVRAIGAGGASYNEQFF.